A single sample is the source of the 17 T cell receptor beta chains below, sequenced in a study of T cell responses to AZD1222 COVID-19 vaccine. TCRdb's copy holds only in-frame clones and misses some; the assay was immunoSEQ multiplex PCR. The sample holds about 90,000 clones, approximately 90% seen once. Specimen: peripheral blood, collected 28 days after the second AZD1222 dose. The receptor source for this set is an adult who received the AZD1222 COVID-19 vaccine.

This clone appeared a single time. The rearrangement joins TRBV5-8 to TRBJ2-2; 8 nucleotides agree with TRBD1. The junction had 6 bases not matched to a gene; V was cut back by 4 bases and J by 7 bases. The CDR3 has 14 amino acids. Germline lookup yields CDR1 SGHTS and CDR2 YDEGEE. The CDR3 here is CASSLDRAIGELFF. The CDR3 nucleotides read TGTGCCAGCAGCCTGGACAGGGCGATCGGGGAGCTGTTTTTT.

This clone occurred once. The chain recombines TRBV7-2 with TRBJ1-1; 8 bases are a match to TRBD1. The CDR3 is made up of 14 amino acids. V gave up 2 bases and J gave up 4 bases; unmatched junction bases: 3. Looked up from germline, CDR1 is SGHTA and CDR2 is FQGNSA. CDR3 loop: CASSLQGASTEAFF. The CDR3 coding sequence is TGTGCCAGCAGCTTACAGGGGGCGAGCACTGAAGCTTTCTTT.

The CDR3 DNA reads as TGTGCCAGCAGTCCCAATACTGGAACTGAAGCTTTCTTT. This gives the protein CASSPNTGTEAFF. The chain carries TRBV6-2 or TRBV6-3 and TRBJ1-1; D remains ambiguous. The CDR3 runs to 13 residues. The germline V gene has CDR1 MNHEY and CDR2 SVGEGT. Trimming left V 5 bases short and J 5 bases short, with 12 bases between.

The CDR3: CATRPANYGYTF. The DNA of the CDR3 is TGTGCCACCCGGCCAGCTAACTATGGCTACACCTTC. This chain links TRBV6-5 with TRBJ1-2; D call uncertain. CDR3 size: 12 residues. CDR1 is MNHEY and CDR2 is SVGAGI in the germline V gene. The germline V and J ends were trimmed by 10 bases and 0 bases, with 9 bases remaining between them.

J is TRBJ2-7 and V is TRBV5-4, with 12 nucleotides matching TRBD2. With V trimmed by 0 bases and J by 1 base, 2 bases remained unmatched. The CDR3 totals 16 residues. Germline assignment: CDR1 SGHNT and CDR2 YYREEE (reference sequence). The CDR3 region has the DNA TGTGCCAGCAGCTTGGGACTAGCGGGAGTATCCTACGAGCAGTACTTC. It translates to CASSLGLAGVSYEQYF.

The rearrangement uses TRBV4-3 and TRBJ1-3, with a weak D call TRBD1 (6 bases). The length of the CDR3 is 16 residues. In germline, CDR1 is LGHNA, CDR2 YSLEER. Trimming shortened V by 0 bases and J by 2 bases, and 11 bases separated the two germline ends. CDR3 sequence: CASSQETGRAGNTIYF. CDR3 sequence (DNA): TGCGCCAGCAGCCAAGAAACAGGGAGAGCTGGAAACACCATATATTTT.

The gene calls are TRBV4-3 and TRBJ1-3; D uncertain. V was cut by 0 bases and J by 4 bases, with 10 bases left in between. Germline-derived CDR1 and CDR2 are LGHNA and YSLEER. There are 15 residues in the CDR3. CDR3 sequence reads: CASSQDLRWGNTIYF. The CDR3 DNA sequence: TGCGCCAGCAGCCAAGATCTACGGTGGGGAAACACCATATATTTT.

The V gene is TRBV20-1, the J gene TRBJ1-1, with D possibly matching TRBD1 (5 bases). V was cut by 8 bases and J by 3 bases, with 10 bases left in between. This CDR3 has 11 residues. The germline V gene has CDR1 DFQATT and CDR2 SNEGSKA (reference sequence). The CDR3 protein is CSLLRDTEAFF. CDR3 DNA: TGCAGTCTTCTCAGGGACACTGAAGCTTTCTTT.

CDR3: CASSPSTGTPSYEQYF. Here the CDR3 DNA reads TGTGCCAGCAGTCCCTCGACCGGGACACCTTCCTACGAGCAGTACTTC. The V and J genes are TRBV25-1 and TRBJ2-7, with D perhaps matching TRBD1 (6 bases). The CDR3 runs to 16 residues. CDR1 and CDR2 from the germline V gene are MGHDK and SYGVNS. Trimming took 5 bases from V and 1 from J, leaving 18 bases between them.

This sequence joins TRBV18 and TRBJ2-7; 7 bases are a match to TRBD1. CDR3 length: 19 amino acids. V lost 4 bases to trimming and J lost 0 bases; unmatched junction nucleotides: 18. Per the germline V gene, CDR1 is KGHSH and CDR2 is LQKENI. The CDR3: CASSQVIGTDRKLSYEQYF. DNA for the CDR3: TGTGCCAGCTCACAGGTTATTGGGACAGATAGAAAACTCTCCTACGAGCAGTACTTC.

This clone was recorded once. This chain uses TRBV6-2 or TRBV6-3 with TRBJ1-2; D uncertain. Per germline, CDR1 MNHEY and CDR2 SVGEGT. V was cut by 6 bases and J by 4 bases, with 9 bases left in between. This CDR3 spans 12 amino acids. For the CDR3, the DNA is TGTGCCAGCAGCGCAGGTTCCTATGGCTACACCTTC. Its protein product is CASSAGSYGYTF.

The V and J genes are TRBV5-8 and TRBJ2-1; TRBD2 aligns across 12 bases. Germline CDR1 and CDR2: SGHTS and YDEGEE. The CDR3 is made up of 14 amino acids. J lost 12 bases, V lost 5 bases, and 9 bases had no gene match. The CDR3 nucleotides are TGTGCCAGCAGGTCTAGCGGGGGGGCCTTTGTGCAGTTCTTC. It yields the protein CASRSSGGAFVQFF.

The chain employs TRBV10-3 and TRBJ1-5; the D is unclear. The CDR3 loop spans 12 amino acids. V lost 6 bases and J 9 bases, leaving 12 bases between the germline ends. Germline assignment: CDR1 ENHRY and CDR2 SYGVKD. CDR3 sequence: CAIRGPLGPQHF. In nucleotides, the CDR3 is TGTGCCATCAGGGGTCCTCTGGGGCCCCAGCATTTT.

The chain carries TRBV4-2 and TRBJ1-6; D is uncertain. The germline V and J ends were trimmed by 0 bases and 5 bases, with 11 bases remaining between them. CDR1 is LGHNA and CDR2 is YNFKEQ in the germline V gene. The CDR3 extends over 16 amino acids. The CDR3 nucleotides are TGTGCCAGCAGCCAAGAAAGGAGAGGGAATAATTCACCCCTCCACTTT. This translates into CASSQERRGNNSPLHF.

The genes are TRBV11-3 and TRBJ1-2; D is unresolved. V lost 5 bases and J lost 1, with 14 bases in between. Germline V CDR1 and CDR2: SGHNT, YENEEA. The CDR3 sequence is 15 residues long. CDR3 bases: TGTGCCAGCAGCCCTTCCGCGGAGGGTAACTATGGCTACACCTTC. Protein product: CASSPSAEGNYGYTF.

This rearrangement joins TRBV2 to TRBJ2-6; 7 positions match TRBD1. CDR3 length: 16 amino acids. V dropped 8 bases and J dropped 2; count of bases not matched to a gene: 9. Germline V CDR1 and CDR2: SNHLY, FYNNEI. The CDR3 nucleotides read TGTGCCAGCCCAAGGGGGCGCGGAGCTGGGGCCAACGTCCTGACTTTC. It yields the protein CASPRGRGAGANVLTF.

The chain recombines TRBV28 with TRBJ1-4; no clear D. The CDR3 contains 13 residues. CDR1 and CDR2 (germline): MDHEN, SYDVKM. Trimming left V 8 bases short and J 7 bases short, with 14 bases between. The CDR3 DNA sequence: TGTGCCAGCCGCCCCGGTAGAGCTGAAAAACTGTTTTTT. It yields the protein CASRPGRAEKLFF.